These 19 T cell receptor beta chains were all obtained from the same sample, sequenced in a study of CD8 T cells in Susac syndrome. RNA was extracted with the RNeasy kit, and a quantity of roughly 0.5 to 1 ug was reverse transcribed using random hexamers. TCRdb independently ran MiXCR on the immunoSEQ multiplex PCR reads; one entry per CDR3 protein. The top ten clones hold 0.093% of a sample with about 180,000 distinct CDR3 sequences, almost 96% of them seen once. The sample comprised CD4+ T cells from PBMCs. The source is a human donor with multiple sclerosis.

Here the CDR3 reads CASSYRDGQPQHF. The CDR3 coding sequence is TGTGCCAGCAGTTACAGGGACGGGCAGCCCCAGCATTTT. The V and J genes are TRBV12-3 or TRBV12-4 and TRBJ1-5, with D possibly being TRBD1 (6 bases). The CDR3 totals 13 residues. V was trimmed by 4 bases and J by 7 bases, leaving 11 bases between them.

V gene TRBV28 combines with J gene TRBJ1-1; D is perhaps TRBD1 (6 bases). V lost 8 bases, J lost 7 bases, and 26 bases lay in between. Germline V gives CDR1 MDHEN, CDR2 SYDVKM. CDR3 length: 16 amino acids. The CDR3 spells CASGDQQDGTPGEAFF. CDR3 nucleotide sequence: TGTGCCAGCGGAGATCAGCAAGACGGGACACCGGGTGAAGCTTTCTTT.

V and J are TRBV29-1 and TRBJ2-1, with 7 bases that match TRBD1. There are 15 residues in the CDR3. With 7 bases clipped from V and 5 bases from J, the junction kept 14 bases outside the gene matches. Germline V gene lookup returns CDR1 SQVTM and CDR2 ANQGSEA. The CDR3 loop reads CSAGQAGGPNNEQFF. CDR3 in DNA: TGCAGCGCTGGACAGGCCGGAGGTCCCAACAATGAGCAGTTCTTC.

The chain combines TRBV20-1 with TRBJ2-5; unclear D gene. The germline V gene has CDR1 DFQATT and CDR2 SNEGSKA (reference sequence). The length of the CDR3 is 13 residues. V lost 0 bases, J lost 2 bases, and 7 bases lay in between. CDR3 nucleotides: TGCAGTGCTAGAGACGGCAGACAAGAGACCCAGTACTTC. It yields the protein CSARDGRQETQYF.

The chain joins TRBV28 to TRBJ2-5; D is possibly TRBD1 (6 bases). CDR1 and CDR2 from the germline V gene are MDHEN and SYDVKM. This CDR3 region has 14 residues. The germline V and J ends were trimmed by 7 bases and 4 bases, with 16 bases remaining between them. CDR3 amino acids: CASKVQGLGETQYF. CDR3 sequence (DNA): TGTGCCAGCAAGGTGCAGGGGCTGGGAGAGACCCAGTACTTC.

This clonotype was seen only once. V gene TRBV3-1 combines with J gene TRBJ2-7, with no clear D. CDR1 and CDR2 (germline): LGHDT, YNNKEL (reference sequence). CDR3 length: 11 amino acids. The V and J ends lost 1 base and 7 bases respectively, with 5 bases between them. The CDR3 nucleotides read TGTGCCAGCAGCCAAGGGCGGGAGCAGTACTTC. Protein sequence: CASSQGREQYF.

The chain joins TRBV18 to TRBJ2-6; 7 bases match TRBD1. From germline, CDR1 is KGHSH and CDR2 LQKENI. The J segment lost 0 bases and the V segment lost 3 bases, leaving 5 bases of the junction unmatched. The CDR3 spans 17 residues. The CDR3 DNA is TGTGCCAGCTCACCGCCGGGACAGAGCTCTGGGGCCAACGTCCTGACTTTC. Translating gives CASSPPGQSSGANVLTF.

The chain is built from TRBV30 and TRBJ1-5, with a tentative D call TRBD1 (6 bases). The CDR3 contains 13 residues. Germline V lookup: CDR1 GTSNPN, CDR2 SVGIG (reference sequence). Trimming shortened V by 3 bases and J by 6 bases, and 12 bases separated the two germline ends. CDR3 sequence: CAWSAQGRQPQHF. The CDR3 DNA follows: TGTGCCTGGAGCGCACAGGGACGTCAGCCCCAGCATTTT.

The gene calls are TRBV18 and TRBJ2-5; no definite D call. V was cut by 2 bases and J by 3 bases, with 4 bases left in between. The CDR3 totals 12 residues. Germline V lookup: CDR1 KGHSH, CDR2 LQKENI. CDR3 sequence: CASSPDKETQYF. Here the CDR3 DNA reads TGTGCCAGCTCACCAGACAAAGAGACCCAGTACTTC. Combining the CDR3 with reference TRBV18 and TRBJ2-5 gives the whole variable domain NAGVMQNPRHLVRRRGQEARLRCSPMKGHSHVYWYRQLPEEGLKFMVYLQKENIIDESGMPKERFSAEFPKEGPSILRIQQVVRGDSAAYFCASSPDKETQYFGPGTRLLVL.

This chain links TRBV18 with TRBJ2-3; TRBD2 is a possible D gene (6 bases). Trimming left V 2 bases short and J 1 base short, with 16 bases between. The length of the CDR3 is 17 residues. Germline values: CDR1 KGHSH, CDR2 LQKENI. The CDR3 loop is CASSPGGGTGGTDTQYF. CDR3 coding DNA: TGTGCCAGCTCACCAGGCGGAGGAACGGGGGGCACAGATACGCAGTATTTT.

V gene TRBV29-1 combines with J gene TRBJ2-1, with 9 bases aligning to TRBD2. The CDR3 contains 15 residues. CDR1 and CDR2 from the germline V gene are SQVTM and ANQGSEA. J was trimmed by 8 bases and V by 7 bases; bases with no gene match: 15. This CDR3 reads CSAQALAGKSDEQFF. DNA of the CDR3: TGCAGCGCACAGGCCCTAGCGGGGAAATCGGATGAGCAGTTCTTC.

The chain links TRBV29-1 to TRBJ1-2; D uncertain. The length of the CDR3 is 12 residues. From germline, CDR1 is SQVTM and CDR2 ANQGSEA. The CDR3 here is CNAGRTSWGYTF. The DNA of the CDR3 is TGCAACGCTGGACGGACCAGTTGGGGCTACACCTTC.

In this sample, this clonotype turned up once. This chain connects TRBV6-2 or TRBV6-3 to TRBJ2-3, with TRBD2 identical over 13 bases. The CDR3 contains 18 residues. J lost 6 bases, V lost 5 bases, and 14 bases had no gene match. Germline CDR1 is MNHEY and CDR2 is SVGEGT. The CDR3 nucleotides are TGTGCCAGCAGTCAAGACCGCCCGGGACTAGCGGGATTGGATACGCAGTATTTT. As protein: CASSQDRPGLAGLDTQYF.

The gene calls are TRBV18 and TRBJ2-6; no definite D call. CDR3 size: 15 residues. Germline lookup yields CDR1 KGHSH and CDR2 LQKENI. The V end was cut by 3 bases, the J end by 0 bases, with 6 bases between. Here the CDR3 DNA reads TGTGCCAGCTCACCCCGGCCCTCTGGGGCCAACGTCCTGACTTTC. Its translation is CASSPRPSGANVLTF. Using reference TRBV18 and TRBJ2-6 for the parts outside the CDR3, the full variable domain is NAGVMQNPRHLVRRRGQEARLRCSPMKGHSHVYWYRQLPEEGLKFMVYLQKENIIDESGMPKERFSAEFPKEGPSILRIQQVVRGDSAAYFCASSPRPSGANVLTFGAGSRLTVL.

The V gene is TRBV4-1, the J gene TRBJ1-5; maybe TRBD1 (6 bases). There are 17 residues in the CDR3. Germline V gene lookup returns CDR1 MGHRA and CDR2 YSYEKL. The ends were cut back, 1 base at V and 2 bases at J, with 15 bases in the middle. The CDR3 sequence is CASSQANLGAGNQPQHF. DNA of the CDR3: TGCGCCAGCAGCCAAGCCAACTTGGGGGCAGGCAATCAGCCCCAGCATTTT.

This sequence joins TRBV12-3 or TRBV12-4 and TRBJ2-3, with TRBD2 identical over 8 bases. V dropped 6 bases and J dropped 4; count of bases not matched to a gene: 12. The CDR3 is made up of 16 amino acids. For the CDR3, the DNA is TGTGCCAGCAGCCGCAACCTCGGACTAGCCGCAGATACGCAGTATTTT. Translating it yields CASSRNLGLAADTQYF.

The genes are TRBV30 and TRBJ1-2; D gene uncertain. Germline V gene sequence: CDR1 GTSNPN, CDR2 SVGIG (reference sequence). The CDR3 consists of 13 residues. Trimming shortened V by 1 base and J by 1 base, and 7 bases separated the two germline ends. This CDR3 is CAWSGQSNYGYTF. The CDR3 nucleotides read TGTGCCTGGAGTGGGCAGAGTAACTATGGCTACACCTTC.

CDR3 in DNA: TGTGCCAGTAGCCTCCCACGGACTAGCGGGGAAGAGACCCAGTACTTC. Amino acids: CASSLPRTSGEETQYF. V usage is TRBV19 and J usage is TRBJ2-5, with 12 bases fitting TRBD2. J gave up 3 bases and V 6 bases, and 8 bases lay outside the gene matches. This CDR3 has 16 residues. CDR1 and CDR2 from the germline V gene are LNHDA and SQIVND (reference sequence).

The gene calls are TRBV20-1 and TRBJ2-7; TRBD2 might be the D (5 bases). CDR1 is DFQATT, CDR2 SNEGSKA, per germline (reference sequence). CDR3 size: 13 residues. V was pared by 5 bases and J by 0 bases, with 11 bases between. Here the CDR3 reads CSAPMTTSYEQYF. The CDR3 nucleotides read TGCAGTGCTCCTATGACTACCTCCTACGAGCAGTACTTC.